Listed here are 10 T cell receptor beta chains from one sample, sequenced in a study of blood T cell repertoires in COVID-19. The method was immunoSEQ multiplex PCR; TCRdb's version includes in-frame clones alone and lacks a portion of them. The sample comprises 110,000 to 150,000 clones, 75% to 90% of which are singletons, and roughly 45% rests with the top ten. The sequencing input was peripheral blood. All receptors come from a human donor in a cohort sampled during active COVID-19.

The chain carries TRBV18 and TRBJ1-1, with 8 positions matching TRBD1. This CDR3 has 15 residues. Germline V gives CDR1 KGHSH, CDR2 LQKENI. Germline trimming cut 3 bases from V and 4 bases from J; bases unmatched to any gene: 7. CDR3 coding DNA: TGTGCCAGCTCACCCTCACAGGGGGTGACCACTGAAGCTTTCTTT. This gives the protein CASSPSQGVTTEAFF.

The gene calls are TRBV30 and TRBJ1-3; D is uncertain. The V and J ends lost 4 bases and 3 bases respectively, with 10 bases between them. Germline assignment: CDR1 GTSNPN and CDR2 SVGIG (reference sequence). This CDR3 is 13 amino acids long. CDR3 nucleotides: TGTGCCTGGAATCCGAGCGGTGGAAACACCATATATTTT. Amino acid sequence: CAWNPSGGNTIYF.

The J gene is TRBJ2-1, the V gene TRBV11-3; D is possibly TRBD2 (5 bases). The germline V gene has CDR1 SGHNT and CDR2 YENEEA. CDR3 size: 12 residues. V lost 1 base, J lost 8 bases, and 6 bases lay in between. CDR3 DNA sequence: TGTGCCAGCAGCTTAGTCGGGGATGAGCAGTTCTTC. It translates to CASSLVGDEQFF. Based on the CDR3 plus reference TRBV11-3 and TRBJ2-1, the full variable domain is EAGVVQSPRYKIIEKKQPVAFWCNPISGHNTLYWYLQNLGQGPELLIRYENEEAVDDSQLPKDRFSAERLKGVDSTLKIQPAELGDSAVYLCASSLVGDEQFFGPGTRLTVL.

The rearrangement joins TRBV9 to TRBJ2-5, with TRBD2 matching over 12 bases. Trimming at V came to 4 bases and at J to 4 bases, leaving 11 bases not matched to a gene. Germline V gives CDR1 SGDLS, CDR2 YYNGEE. The CDR3 runs to 17 residues. The DNA for the CDR3 is TGTGCCAGCAGCCCAAGAGGTTCTAGCGGGAGGGGAGAGACCCAGTACTTC. It codes for CASSPRGSSGRGETQYF.

This clone was found a few times. CDR3: CASSLRPPQGAYSPLHF. The DNA of the CDR3 is TGTGCCAGCAGTTTAAGGCCCCCACAGGGGGCTTATTCACCCCTCCACTTT. The chain links TRBV27 to TRBJ1-6; 9 nucleotides agree with TRBD1. Germline V gene sequence: CDR1 MNHEY, CDR2 SMNVEV (reference sequence). There are 17 residues in the CDR3. Trimming cost V 2 bases and J 8 bases; bases outside gene matches: 10.

This sequence joins TRBV19 and TRBJ1-2; 9 bases match TRBD1. The germline CDR1 and CDR2 sequences are LNHDA and SQIVND (reference sequence). The J segment lost 3 bases and the V segment lost 2 bases, leaving 4 bases of the junction unmatched. CDR3 length: 15 residues. The CDR3 sequence: CASSISGTGHYGYTF. Written as DNA, the CDR3 is TGTGCCAGTAGTATATCGGGGACAGGGCACTATGGCTACACCTTC.

The chain couples TRBV24-1 to TRBJ2-5; D remains ambiguous. CDR3 length: 13 amino acids. Looked up from germline, CDR1 is KGHDR and CDR2 is SFDVKD. Trimming stripped 5 bases from V and 5 bases from J, with 11 bases between. The CDR3 spells CATSGSSIETQYF. The CDR3 coding sequence is TGTGCCACCAGTGGGTCTAGTATCGAGACCCAGTACTTC.

The gene calls are TRBV5-1 and TRBJ1-2, with D uncertain. Germline V gene lookup returns CDR1 SGHRS and CDR2 YFSETQ. Trimming pared 2 bases from V and 1 base from J, leaving 9 bases between. CDR3 length equals 14 residues. CDR3 sequence (DNA): TGCGCCAGCAGCTTTTCGGGTGATAACTATGGCTACACCTTC. Its protein product is CASSFSGDNYGYTF.

This chain uses TRBV13 with TRBJ2-5; TRBD2 matches 11 bases. This CDR3 has 19 residues. V lost 1 base to trimming and J lost 5 bases; unmatched junction nucleotides: 15. The germline V gene has CDR1 PRHDT and CDR2 FYEKMQ (reference sequence). The DNA for the CDR3 is TGTGCCAGCAGCTTAGCCCGGAAGATTAGCGGGGGGGCCTGGGAGACCCAGTACTTC. This codes for CASSLARKISGGAWETQYF. Drawing the rest from reference TRBV13 and TRBJ2-5, the complete variable domain is AAGVIQSPRHLIKEKRETATLKCYPIPRHDTVYWYQQGPGQDPQFLISFYEKMQSDKGSIPDRFSAQQFSDYHSELNMSSLELGDSALYFCASSLARKISGGAWETQYFGPGTRLLVL.

This clone was seen only a few times. This chain links TRBV18 with TRBJ1-2; D is uncertain. CDR3 length: 13 residues. Between the trimmed V and J ends, which lost 3 bases and 4 bases, there was a span of 9 bases. The germline CDR1 and CDR2 sequences are KGHSH and LQKENI. The CDR3 DNA follows: TGTGCCAGCTCACCCGAGGAGACCTATGGCTACACCTTC. Protein: CASSPEETYGYTF. The complete variable domain, with remaining parts taken from reference TRBV18 and TRBJ1-2, reads NAGVMQNPRHLVRRRGQEARLRCSPMKGHSHVYWYRQLPEEGLKFMVYLQKENIIDESGMPKERFSAEFPKEGPSILRIQQVVRGDSAAYFCASSPEETYGYTFGSGTRLTVV.